One and the same sample provided the 22 T cell receptor beta chains below, sequenced in a study of OX40 agonist ivuxolimab in advanced cancers. Profiling relied on immunoSEQ multiplex PCR, and the TCRdb table lists in-frame clones only, not all of them. Among 65,000 to 95,000 clones listed, just over 85% were seen once. The specimen comprised CD4+ or CD8+ T cells sorted from blood, sampled in a trial of the OX40 agonist ivuxolimab. The source is an adult with an advanced solid tumor such as melanoma, head and neck, liver or kidney cancer.

The chain recombines TRBV25-1 with TRBJ2-7, with TRBD1 matching 7 bases. The CDR3 length is 15 residues. Per the germline V gene, CDR1 is MGHDK and CDR2 is SYGVNS. Trimming took 2 bases from V and 2 from J; bases not matched to a gene: 6. The CDR3 nucleotides read TGTGCCAGCAGTGAACCAGGGGACAGAACCTACGAGCAGTACTTC. Its translation: CASSEPGDRTYEQYF.

This chain links TRBV7-2 with TRBJ2-3, with D hard to call. Germline V gene sequence: CDR1 SGHTA, CDR2 FQGNSA. The V end lost 6 bases, the J end lost 1 base, and 5 bases lay between the germline ends. The CDR3 has 12 residues. The CDR3 DNA reads TGTGCCAGCAGGATGGGCACAGATACGCAGTATTTT. It yields the protein CASRMGTDTQYF.

This clone has only a few counts. The gene calls are TRBV7-9 and TRBJ2-7; D possibly corresponds to TRBD2 (5 bases). V lost 5 bases and J 5 bases, leaving 13 bases between the germline ends. Germline lookup yields CDR1 SEHNR and CDR2 FQNEAQ (reference sequence). This CDR3 has 13 residues. The CDR3 DNA is TGTGCCAGCAGCACCTTTACGGGGAACGAGCAGTACTTC. It specifies CASSTFTGNEQYF. The whole variable domain, remainder taken from reference TRBV7-9 and TRBJ2-7, is DTGVSQNPRHKITKRGQNVTFRCDPISEHNRLYWYRQTLGQGPEFLTYFQNEAQLEKSRLLSDRFSAERPKGSFSTLEIQRTEQGDSAMYLCASSTFTGNEQYFGPGTRLTVT.

The V and J genes are TRBV10-3 and TRBJ2-2; no definite D call. Germline CDR1 and CDR2: ENHRY and SYGVKD. V dropped 11 bases and J dropped 1 base, with 11 bases sitting between them. There are 13 residues in the CDR3. CDR3 in amino acids: CAAGPGNTGELFF. In DNA, the CDR3 is TGTGCCGCCGGTCCAGGGAACACCGGGGAGCTGTTTTTT.

This clone was found once. The V call is TRBV7-6, the J call TRBJ2-4, with 7 bases that match TRBD1. The ends lost 4 bases at V and 10 bases at J; junction bases unmatched: 4. There are 12 residues in the CDR3. The germline CDR1 and CDR2 sequences are SGHVS and FNYEAQ. The CDR3 loop is CASSSDRRIQYF. The CDR3 region has the DNA TGTGCCAGCAGCTCGGACAGGAGGATTCAGTACTTC.

The genes are TRBV9 and TRBJ2-5; D call uncertain. Germline CDR1 is SGDLS and CDR2 is YYNGEE. CDR3 size: 16 residues. Trimming took 0 bases from V and 5 from J, leaving 17 bases between them. This chain's CDR3 is CASSVESPVGLETQYF. CDR3 DNA sequence: TGTGCCAGCAGCGTAGAATCCCCGGTGGGGTTGGAGACCCAGTACTTC.

In DNA, the CDR3 is TGCAGCGTGGGACAGGGCCCGATCGAGCAGTACTTC. It is translated as CSVGQGPIEQYF. The chain is built from TRBV29-1 and TRBJ2-7; TRBD1 matches at 9 bases. Germline CDR1 and CDR2: SQVTM and ANQGSEA. Losses at the gene ends were 6 bases for V and 6 bases for J; bases not matched to a gene: 6. The CDR3 has 12 residues.

V usage is TRBV19 and J usage is TRBJ2-2; maybe TRBD2 (6 bases). In germline, CDR1 is LNHDA, CDR2 SQIVND (reference sequence). This CDR3 has 16 amino acids. V lost 3 bases and J 5 bases, leaving 16 bases between the germline ends. The DNA for the CDR3 is TGTGCCAGTAGTATTGGACAAGTCGGGAGAACCGGGGAGCTGTTTTTT. This codes for CASSIGQVGRTGELFF.

This clone occurred once. The rearrangement links TRBV5-4 to TRBJ1-5; D perhaps matches TRBD1 (5 bases). V shed 4 bases and J shed 10 bases, with 15 bases lying between them. Germline V gene lookup returns CDR1 SGHNT and CDR2 YYREEE (reference sequence). The length of the CDR3 is 13 residues. CDR3 region: CASSETGATPQHF. CDR3 sequence (DNA): TGTGCCAGCAGCGAAACCGGGGCTACACCCCAGCATTTT.

V is TRBV18 and J is TRBJ2-7; no clear D gene. Germline values: CDR1 KGHSH, CDR2 LQKENI. V was pared by 3 bases and J by 2 bases, with 8 bases between. The CDR3 is 13 residues long. The CDR3 loop reads CASSPAHTYEQYF. The CDR3 bases are TGTGCCAGCTCACCCGCGCACACCTACGAGCAGTACTTC.

This rearrangement joins TRBV5-1 to TRBJ2-3; D remains ambiguous. The CDR3 is 14 amino acids. V dropped 0 bases and J dropped 6 bases, with 11 bases sitting between them. CDR1 SGHRS and CDR2 YFSETQ come from the germline V gene. CDR3: CASSLENTEDTQYF. The CDR3 DNA reads as TGCGCCAGCAGCTTGGAGAACACTGAGGATACGCAGTATTTT.

The chain carries TRBV7-3 and TRBJ2-1, with a possible D match to TRBD1 (5 bases). With 2 bases removed from V and 2 bases from J, the gap between germline ends came to 13 bases. Germline CDR1 and CDR2: SGHTA and FQGTGA. The CDR3 length is 16 residues. CDR3 amino acids: CASSLQGSSTYNEQFF. DNA of the CDR3: TGTGCCAGCAGCTTACAGGGTTCCTCTACCTACAATGAGCAGTTCTTC.

This chain links TRBV10-3 with TRBJ1-1; weak D call: TRBD1 (5 bases). Germline-derived CDR1 and CDR2 are ENHRY and SYGVKD. V was pared by 3 bases and J by 1 base, with 15 bases between. The CDR3 is 16 residues long. CDR3 amino acids: CAISDGTPPGNTEAFF. The CDR3 DNA is TGTGCCATCAGTGATGGGACGCCCCCGGGGAACACTGAAGCTTTCTTT.

The chain is built from TRBV5-1 and TRBJ2-3, with a weak D call TRBD2 (5 bases). Germline V gene lookup returns CDR1 SGHRS and CDR2 YFSETQ. This CDR3 is built from 14 residues. Trimming left V 4 bases short and J 0 bases short, with 9 bases between. The CDR3 spells CASSTRGSTDTQYF. In DNA form, the CDR3 reads TGCGCCAGCAGCACTCGCGGGAGCACAGATACGCAGTATTTT.

This clone is a singleton in its sample. This chain uses TRBV28 with TRBJ2-3; perhaps TRBD1 as D (6 bases). The CDR3 sequence is 18 residues long. Germline-derived CDR1 and CDR2 are MDHEN and SYDVKM. V lost 2 bases to trimming and J lost 4 bases, with 22 bases between them. This CDR3 reads CASSLSSLQGLGADTQYF. As DNA, the CDR3 is TGTGCCAGCAGTTTAAGTTCCTTACAGGGTCTCGGCGCAGATACGCAGTATTTT.

This clone was detected once. The rearrangement uses TRBV11-2 and TRBJ2-1; 9 bases fit TRBD1. V shed 4 bases, J shed 5 bases, and the junction held 9 bases outside the gene matches. The V gene's germline CDR1 is SGHAT and CDR2 FQNNGV. CDR3 length: 16 residues. CDR3 nucleotide sequence: TGTGCCAGCAGCTCGACCGGGACAGGGTGGGACAATGAGCAGTTCTTC. Amino acid sequence: CASSSTGTGWDNEQFF.

The V and J genes are TRBV6-5 and TRBJ2-7; tentatively, D is TRBD2 (6 bases). Deletions cut 2 bases from V and 0 bases from J, with 11 bases between. CDR1 and CDR2 (germline): MNHEY, SVGAGI. The CDR3 consists of 15 residues. As DNA, the CDR3 is TGTGCCAGCAGTTACGGGCAGGGAGGCTCCTACGAGCAGTACTTC. Its translation is CASSYGQGGSYEQYF.

The gene calls are TRBV6-5 and TRBJ2-5, with D possibly being TRBD1 or TRBD2 (6 bases each). Germline CDR1 is MNHEY and CDR2 is SVGAGI. The CDR3 consists of 16 residues. The V gene lost 0 bases and the J gene lost 3 bases, with 14 bases spanning the gap. The CDR3 coding sequence is TGTGCCAGCAGTTACTCGATTTTCGGGGGCAAAGAGACCCAGTACTTC. It translates to CASSYSIFGGKETQYF.

The chain has TRBV5-1 and TRBJ1-1; 7 nucleotides line up with TRBD1. V lost 1 base to trimming and J lost 7 bases; unmatched junction nucleotides: 10. CDR3 length: 15 amino acids. Germline-derived CDR1 and CDR2 are SGHRS and YFSETQ. The CDR3 sequence: CASSLSPTGIDEAFF. CDR3 bases: TGCGCCAGCAGCTTGAGCCCGACAGGGATTGATGAAGCTTTCTTT.

The rearrangement uses TRBV15 and TRBJ2-1, with a possible D match to TRBD2 (6 bases). The CDR3 is 15 residues long. CDR1 and CDR2 (germline): LNHNV, YYDKDF (reference sequence). With 6 bases removed from V and 5 bases from J, the gap between germline ends came to 17 bases. In nucleotides, the CDR3 is TGTGCCACCAGGGGGGGTGGTAGCGGCCACAATGAGCAGTTCTTC. Translated, it gives CATRGGGSGHNEQFF.

Only a few counts were recorded for this clone. The CDR3 DNA is TGTGCCAGCACCTTAGGGCAGATGAACACTGAAGCTTTCTTT. It codes for CASTLGQMNTEAFF. The chain recombines TRBV28 with TRBJ1-1; unclear D gene. Germline CDR1 MDHEN, CDR2 SYDVKM. V was pared by 7 bases and J by 0 bases, with 12 bases between. CDR3 length: 14 residues.

This clone was seen a single time. The rearrangement joins TRBV7-6 to TRBJ2-3; 8 bases are a match to TRBD1. This CDR3 region has 14 residues. CDR1 and CDR2 from the germline V gene are SGHVS and FNYEAQ. V was pared by 5 bases and J by 6 bases, with 7 bases of the junction left unmatched. In DNA form, the CDR3 reads TGTGCCAGCAGCCCCACAGGGGGTCCGGATACGCAGTATTTT. This codes for CASSPTGGPDTQYF.